This TCR beta chain was identified in a study of blood T cell repertoires in COVID-19. The CDR3 is made up of 14 amino acids. Germline values: CDR1 SGHKS, CDR2 YYEKEE (reference sequence). V was clipped by 3 bases and J by 7 bases; unmatched bases: 6. Here immunoSEQ multiplex PCR was the method, and the copy in TCRdb shows in-frame clones only, minus some. Of 40,000 or so clones listed, more than 60% are singletons. The chain couples TRBV5-5 to TRBJ2-2; TRBD1 matches 7 bases. The sequenced material came from peripheral blood. The clonotype originates from a woman in her 70s with acute or convalescent COVID-19. The CDR3 nucleotides read TGTGCCAGCAGCTCGGTAGGGGGCATCGGGGAGCTGTTTTTT. Encoded protein: CASSSVGGIGELFF. Complete variable domain (other parts from reference TRBV5-5 and TRBJ2-2): DAGVTQSPTHLIKTRGQQVTLRCSPISGHKSVSWYQQVLGQGPQFIFQYYEKEERGRGNFPDRFSARQFPNYSSELNVNALLLGDSALYLCASSSVGGIGELFFGEGSRLTVL.